A single sample is the source of the 25 T cell receptor beta chains below, sequenced in a study of blood T cell repertoires in COVID-19. The method was immunoSEQ multiplex PCR; TCRdb's version includes in-frame clones alone and lacks a portion of them. The repertoire holds more than 200,000 clones, with around 83% as singletons. Sequences were obtained from peripheral blood. These receptors came from an elderly woman with COVID-19, enrolled during active disease.

On this clone itself: A junction boundary mismatches the germline segment, possibly from a read error. The CDR3: CASSFSSQPQHF. In DNA, the CDR3 is TGTGCCAGCAGTTTTAGCAGTCAGCCCCAGCATTTT. The chain couples TRBV28 to TRBJ1-5, with unresolved D. Germline lookup yields CDR1 MDHEN and CDR2 SYDVKM. This CDR3 is built from 12 residues.

This clone was seen more than once but under ten times. This chain connects TRBV19 to TRBJ1-1; tentative D call: TRBD1 (6 bases). Germline CDR1 and CDR2: LNHDA and SQIVND (reference sequence). V was clipped by 7 bases and J by 1 base, with 16 bases between them. This CDR3 is built from 15 residues. The CDR3 region has the DNA TGTGCCAGTAAACTAGGGGACACTCAGAACACTGAAGCTTTCTTT. It translates to CASKLGDTQNTEAFF.

The rearrangement joins TRBV28 to TRBJ2-2, with TRBD2 matching over 8 bases. CDR1 MDHEN and CDR2 SYDVKM come from the germline V gene. The CDR3 has 17 amino acids. Trimming cost V 5 bases and J 1 base; bases outside gene matches: 9. The CDR3 bases are TGTGCCAGCAGTCCCTACCCCGGGACTAGGAACACCGGGGAGCTGTTTTTT. Protein product: CASSPYPGTRNTGELFF.

V usage is TRBV27 and J usage is TRBJ2-7, with D possibly matching TRBD2 (6 bases). CDR1 is MNHEY and CDR2 is SMNVEV in the germline V gene (reference sequence). The CDR3 consists of 15 residues. Deletions cut 5 bases from V and 5 bases from J, with 19 bases between. The CDR3 reads CASSPLPGRYHEQYF. DNA of the CDR3: TGTGCCAGCAGTCCTCTACCAGGGAGGTACCACGAGCAGTACTTC.

This clone was seen a handful of times. This sequence joins TRBV14 and TRBJ2-1, with 14 bases matching TRBD2. This CDR3 has 18 amino acids. Germline V gene data show CDR1 as SGHDN and CDR2 as FVKESK. V lost 4 bases to trimming and J lost 7 bases; unmatched junction nucleotides: 12. The chain's CDR3 is CASSPYIPTSGRVNEQFF. CDR3 DNA: TGTGCCAGCAGCCCGTATATACCGACTAGCGGGAGGGTGAATGAGCAGTTCTTC.

V and J are TRBV2 and TRBJ2-3; D possibly corresponds to TRBD1 (6 bases). From germline, CDR1 is SNHLY and CDR2 FYNNEI. V shed 6 bases and J shed 2 bases, with 18 bases lying between them. The CDR3 loop spans 16 amino acids. In DNA form, the CDR3 reads TGTGCCAGCAGAGGGGGTGGGGACACTTTCACAGATACGCAGTATTTT. This codes for CASRGGGDTFTDTQYF.

The DNA for the CDR3 is TGTGCCAGCAGCCTAGGGGACAGGGCGCGCAATCAGCCCCAGCATTTT. This gives the protein CASSLGDRARNQPQHF. The chain links TRBV7-9 to TRBJ1-5; 9 bases map to TRBD1. CDR1 and CDR2 from the germline V gene are SEHNR and FQNEAQ (reference sequence). This CDR3 contains 16 residues. The trim removed 5 bases at V and 2 bases at J, leaving 7 bases unmatched.

This chain connects TRBV6-5 to TRBJ2-7, with D perhaps matching TRBD1 (6 bases). CDR1 is MNHEY, CDR2 SVGAGI, per germline. The CDR3 has 15 residues. The V end lost 0 bases, the J end lost 3 bases, and 12 bases lay between the germline ends. CDR3 in amino acids: CASSYSGTLVYEQYF. CDR3 DNA sequence: TGTGCCAGCAGTTACTCGGGGACACTAGTCTACGAGCAGTACTTC.

On this clone itself: This specimen includes other DNA sequences encoding the same CDR3. CDR3 amino acids: CASSPPGGLAGYNEQFF. The CDR3 region has the DNA TGTGCCAGCTCACCACCGGGAGGTCTCGCTGGGTACAATGAGCAGTTCTTC. This chain joins TRBV18 and TRBJ2-1, with D perhaps matching TRBD2 (6 bases). The CDR3 runs to 17 residues. Germline V gene sequence: CDR1 KGHSH, CDR2 LQKENI. V was pared by 0 bases and J by 4 bases, with 16 bases between.

This clone was seen a handful of times. V is TRBV6-5 and J is TRBJ1-1, with 9 bases fitting TRBD1. This CDR3 contains 14 residues. From germline, CDR1 is MNHEY and CDR2 SVGAGI. J lost 6 bases, V lost 9 bases, and 11 bases had no gene match. CDR3 amino acids: CASYKDRGWPEAFF. In DNA form, the CDR3 reads TGTGCCAGTTATAAGGACAGGGGTTGGCCTGAAGCTTTCTTT.

This rearrangement joins TRBV5-1 to TRBJ1-4; the D is unclear. Germline assignment: CDR1 SGHRS and CDR2 YFSETQ. V was shortened by 4 bases and J by 5 bases, with 12 bases between the two germline ends. This CDR3 region has 14 residues. The CDR3 coding sequence is TGCGCCAGCAGCCCCCCCGGACTGAATGAAAAACTGTTTTTT. This translates into CASSPPGLNEKLFF.

This clone was seen a handful of times. This rearrangement joins TRBV28 to TRBJ2-7; TRBD2 matches at 9 bases. V lost 3 bases, J lost 7 bases, and 7 bases stayed unmatched. Germline V gives CDR1 MDHEN, CDR2 SYDVKM. The CDR3 totals 14 residues. CDR3 sequence (DNA): TGTGCCAGCAGTTTGGGACTAGCATCGGGGGAGCAGTACTTC. It encodes CASSLGLASGEQYF.

This clone was counted a few times. The chain combines TRBV28 with TRBJ1-2, with TRBD1 as a possible D gene (6 bases). The V gene's germline CDR1 is MDHEN and CDR2 SYDVKM. The CDR3 has 15 amino acids. The V end was cut by 1 base, the J end by 4 bases, with 13 bases between. The CDR3 loop is CASSLLYRASYGYTF. The CDR3 bases are TGTGCCAGCAGTTTATTGTACAGGGCCTCCTATGGCTACACCTTC.

The chain joins TRBV5-4 to TRBJ2-5; 7 bases agree with TRBD1. The germline V gene has CDR1 SGHNT and CDR2 YYREEE (reference sequence). The V and J ends lost 4 bases and 5 bases, in that order; junction bases with no gene match: 5. The CDR3 is 13 residues long. The CDR3 loop reads CASSRRGPETQYF. Written as DNA, the CDR3 is TGTGCCAGCAGCCGAAGGGGGCCTGAGACCCAGTACTTC.

This chain uses TRBV5-1 with TRBJ2-3, with D perhaps TRBD2 (5 bases). Trimming shortened V by 0 bases and J by 3 bases, and 8 bases separated the two germline ends. The CDR3 covers 14 residues. Germline-derived CDR1 and CDR2 are SGHRS and YFSETQ. This CDR3 reads CASSLAGITDTQYF. CDR3 coding DNA: TGCGCCAGCAGCTTGGCCGGGATAACAGATACGCAGTATTTT.

Worth noting for this clone: A junction end diverges from the germline sequence, so it may reflect a read error. The chain employs TRBV4-2 and TRBJ1-1, with TRBD1 matching over 8 bases. Per the germline V gene, CDR1 is LGHNA and CDR2 is YNFKEQ. The CDR3 is 14 amino acids. The CDR3 region is CASTQQGEYTEAFF. As DNA, the CDR3 is TGTGCCAGCACCCAACAGGGGGAGTACACTGAAGCTTTCTTT.

The rearrangement uses TRBV9 and TRBJ2-2; perhaps TRBD2 as D (6 bases). Germline loops: CDR1 SGDLS, CDR2 YYNGEE. There are 15 residues in the CDR3. Trimming pared 3 bases from V and 7 bases from J, leaving 16 bases between. CDR3 amino acids: CASSGGLLQGGELFF. The CDR3, as DNA: TGTGCCAGCAGCGGGGGACTCCTCCAAGGCGGGGAGCTGTTTTTT.

This chain uses TRBV19 with TRBJ2-7; no reliable D call. V dropped 3 bases and J dropped 2 bases, with 8 bases sitting between them. Germline V gene lookup returns CDR1 LNHDA and CDR2 SQIVND (reference sequence). The CDR3 is 13 residues long. In DNA, the CDR3 is TGTGCCAGTAGTATCGCGTTTGCCTACGAGCAGTACTTC. Translation: CASSIAFAYEQYF.

This chain uses TRBV7-2 with TRBJ2-3, with D perhaps TRBD1 (6 bases). Germline V gene lookup returns CDR1 SGHTA and CDR2 FQGNSA. Trimming shortened V by 5 bases and J by 9 bases, and 9 bases separated the two germline ends. This CDR3 is 11 amino acids long. The DNA for the CDR3 is TGTGCCAGCAGCATGCAGGGGACGCAGTATTTT. As protein: CASSMQGTQYF.

CDR3 nucleotide sequence: TGTGCCAGCGGCCCGGGAAAGCCTAATTCACCCCTCCACTTT. This translates into CASGPGKPNSPLHF. This chain joins TRBV27 and TRBJ1-6; no clear D gene. Germline-derived CDR1 and CDR2 are MNHEY and SMNVEV (reference sequence). Trimming left V 8 bases short and J 6 bases short, with 14 bases between. This CDR3 region has 14 residues.

The chain uses TRBV30 and TRBJ2-2; TRBD2 might be the D (5 bases). Germline V gives CDR1 GTSNPN, CDR2 SVGIG (reference sequence). V shed 6 bases and J shed 1 base, with 12 bases lying between them. CDR3 length: 14 residues. As DNA, the CDR3 is TGTGCCTGTACTTCGGCGGGGAACACCGGGGAGCTGTTTTTT. Protein: CACTSAGNTGELFF.

The J gene is TRBJ1-1, the V gene TRBV28; TRBD1 matches at 9 bases. Germline V gene lookup returns CDR1 MDHEN and CDR2 SYDVKM. V was clipped by 1 base and J by 0 bases; unmatched bases: 9. There are 18 residues in the CDR3. The DNA for the CDR3 is TGTGCCAGCAGTTTATCCCTCAACAGGGGGCGATTGAACACTGAAGCTTTCTTT. Its translation is CASSLSLNRGRLNTEAFF.

This chain uses TRBV4-3 with TRBJ2-1, with D perhaps matching TRBD1 (5 bases). Trimming removed 4 bases at V and 5 bases at J, with 15 bases between. Germline V gene sequence: CDR1 LGHNA, CDR2 YSLEER. CDR3 length: 15 residues. In DNA, the CDR3 is TGCGCCAGCAGCCGAGCAAGTAAAGGGGACAATGAGCAGTTCTTC. Protein: CASSRASKGDNEQFF.

DNA of the CDR3: TGCGCCAGCAGCCGAGGACTAGCGGGAGACTCTAGCACAGATACGCAGTATTTT. Protein: CASSRGLAGDSSTDTQYF. The genes are TRBV5-1 and TRBJ2-3, with 13 bases that match TRBD2. The CDR3 consists of 18 residues. From germline, CDR1 is SGHRS and CDR2 YFSETQ. V dropped 4 bases and J dropped 0; count of bases not matched to a gene: 8.

The chain joins TRBV30 to TRBJ1-1, with unresolved D. The CDR3 totals 13 residues. Germline V gene data show CDR1 as GTSNPN and CDR2 as SVGIG (reference sequence). The ends were cut back, 0 bases at V and 4 bases at J, with 9 bases in the middle. The CDR3 loop reads CAWSVAVGTEAFF. The CDR3 bases are TGTGCCTGGAGTGTTGCGGTGGGCACTGAAGCTTTCTTT.